This T cell receptor (beta chain) was obtained from a study of blood T cell repertoires in COVID-19. Study overall: Italy, Spain and the United States were the sources of the convalescent and acute COVID-19 samples. Sources were T cells, B-cell-depleted T cells, or PBMCs; the material itself was cDNA or gDNA.

Individuals aged roughly 18 to 100 years were recruited from fewer than 30 US areas. TCRdb's copy holds only in-frame clones and misses some; the assay was immunoSEQ multiplex PCR. The profile shows 300,000 to 350,000 clones, 86% of them singletons. This clone occurred once. Germline-derived CDR1 and CDR2 are SGHVS and FQNEAQ. V dropped 5 bases and J dropped 8 bases, with 12 bases sitting between them. CDR3 length: 13 residues. The J gene is TRBJ1-4, the V gene TRBV7-8, with D perhaps matching TRBD1 (5 bases). Sequenced sample: PBMCs or T cells enriched from blood (not recorded which). This clonotype was obtained from a woman between 40 and 50 years old with acute COVID-19. This CDR3 reads CASSPTGGEKLFF. Here the CDR3 DNA reads TGTGCCAGCAGCCCTACCGGGGGAGAAAAACTGTTTTTT.